This section outlines one T cell receptor beta chain sequence together with its context. Antigen specificity is unknown. The data were obtained in a study of cytomegalovirus exposure and HLA in healthy donors. Looking at the study overall: The 120 or so validation repertoires used a platform that matched the one used for the 600 to 750 first-cohort repertoires, as a later analysis reported. General observations from the study: Cytomegalovirus-associated status was assigned to about 180 TCR beta chains.

Assay: immunoSEQ multiplex PCR; the TCRdb copy retains only in-frame clones and omits some. The table includes about 95,000 clones, 85% detected once. CDR1 and CDR2 from the germline V gene are MDHEN and SYDVKM. J gave up 9 bases and V 6 bases, and 22 bases lay outside the gene matches. The CDR3 sequence is 19 residues long. The sequence came from a man aged 18 to 29 in good health and CMV-seropositive. The chain carries TRBV28 and TRBJ2-1; 11 bases line up with TRBD1. Specimen: PBMCs. The CDR3 region is CASSLLGTGGKGAGSEQFF. DNA of the CDR3: TGTGCCAGCAGCTTACTCGGGACAGGGGGGAAGGGGGCAGGGAGTGAGCAGTTCTTC.